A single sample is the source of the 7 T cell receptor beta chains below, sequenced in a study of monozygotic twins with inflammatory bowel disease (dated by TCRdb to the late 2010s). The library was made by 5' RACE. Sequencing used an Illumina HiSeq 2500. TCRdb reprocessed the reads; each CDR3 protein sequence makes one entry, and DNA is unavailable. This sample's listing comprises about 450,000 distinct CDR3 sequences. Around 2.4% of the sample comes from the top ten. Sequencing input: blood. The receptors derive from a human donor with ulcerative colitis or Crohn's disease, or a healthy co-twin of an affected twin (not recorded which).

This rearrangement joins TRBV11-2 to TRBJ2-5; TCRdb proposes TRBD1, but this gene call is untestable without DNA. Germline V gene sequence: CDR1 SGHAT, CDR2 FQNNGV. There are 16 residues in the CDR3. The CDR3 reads CASSLGSTGFQETQYF. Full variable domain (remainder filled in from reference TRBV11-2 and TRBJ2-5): EAGVAQSPRYKIIEKRQSVAFWCNPISGHATLYWYQQILGQGPKLLIQFQNNGVVDDSQLPKDRFSAERLKGVDSTLKIQPAKLEDSAVYLCASSLGSTGFQETQYFGPGTRLLVL.

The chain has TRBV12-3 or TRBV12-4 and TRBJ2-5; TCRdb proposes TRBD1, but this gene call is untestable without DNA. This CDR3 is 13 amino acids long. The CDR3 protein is CASSLWGEETQYF.

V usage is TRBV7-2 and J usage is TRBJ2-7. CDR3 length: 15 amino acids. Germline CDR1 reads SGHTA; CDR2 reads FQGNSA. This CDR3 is CASSLEVQNKYEQYF.

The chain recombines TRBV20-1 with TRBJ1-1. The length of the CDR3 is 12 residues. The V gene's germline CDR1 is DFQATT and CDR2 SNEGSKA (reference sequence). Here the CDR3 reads CSASELSTEAFF.

CDR3 in amino acids: CASSSVPSSGGTDTQYF. This rearrangement joins TRBV7-6 to TRBJ2-3; TCRdb proposes TRBD2, but this gene call is untestable without DNA. Germline CDR1 SGHVS, CDR2 FNYEAQ. The CDR3 extends over 17 amino acids.

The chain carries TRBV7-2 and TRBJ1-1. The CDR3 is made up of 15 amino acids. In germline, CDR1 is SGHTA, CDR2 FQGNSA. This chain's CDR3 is CASSLVGFGLTEAFF.

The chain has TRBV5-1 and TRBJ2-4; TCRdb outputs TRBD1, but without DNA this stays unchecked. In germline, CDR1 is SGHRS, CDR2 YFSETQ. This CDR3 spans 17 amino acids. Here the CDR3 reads CASSPGQKLLAKNIQYF.